Reported below is one T cell receptor beta chain. What it binds is unknown. This sample was taken from a study of cytomegalovirus exposure and HLA in healthy donors. Study-wide context: A previous analysis identified more than 100 million unique TCR beta sequences derived from 180 million or so T cells. Findings of the study overall: An analysis that came later showed most CMV-associated TCR beta chains appearing HLA-restricted.

Per the germline V gene, CDR1 is SGHTA and CDR2 is FQGNSA. The CDR3 loop spans 13 amino acids. With V trimmed by 7 bases and J by 6 bases, 8 bases remained unmatched. Researchers ran the PCR with 60 Vbeta and 13 Jbeta primers. Only in-frame clones appear in the TCRdb table, and some are missing; sequencing was by immunoSEQ multiplex PCR. The table includes some 96,000 clones, 55% to 75% detected once. Donors in the study were healthy people who gave bone marrow. The sequencing input was PBMCs. This sequence originates from a man in his sixties in good health and CMV-seronegative. The chain couples TRBV7-2 to TRBJ2-5; 7 bases map to TRBD1. The CDR3 DNA reads TGTGCCAGCACCATACAGGGGTTTCAGACCCAGTACTTC. Translating it yields CASTIQGFQTQYF.